This T cell receptor (beta chain) was obtained from a study of OX40 agonist ivuxolimab in advanced cancers. Across the study: A male proportion of over 70% was recorded, with mean age around 64 years and range roughly 23 to 79.

Any history of autoimmune disease or systemic immunosuppression disqualified patients. Whole-study findings and limits: Partial responders treated at 0.1-3.0 mg/kg exhibited clonal expansion among the lowest measured.

Comment on this clone: Its antigen is still unknown.

The CDR3 totals 12 residues. From germline, CDR1 is SGHRS and CDR2 YFSETQ. Trimming cost V 4 bases and J 5 bases, with 10 bases left between them. The assay was immunoSEQ multiplex PCR, and TCRdb's table has in-frame clones only and misses some. The table shows about 42,000 clones, with 80% to 90% occurring only once. The TCR was taken from an adult with an advanced solid tumor such as melanoma, head and neck, liver or kidney cancer. V and J are TRBV5-1 and TRBJ2-7, with no clear D. Source: CD4+ or CD8+ T cells sorted from blood, taken in a trial of the OX40 agonist ivuxolimab. The CDR3 is CASSLDGDEQYF. CDR3 coding DNA: TGCGCCAGCAGCCTGGACGGTGACGAGCAGTACTTC.